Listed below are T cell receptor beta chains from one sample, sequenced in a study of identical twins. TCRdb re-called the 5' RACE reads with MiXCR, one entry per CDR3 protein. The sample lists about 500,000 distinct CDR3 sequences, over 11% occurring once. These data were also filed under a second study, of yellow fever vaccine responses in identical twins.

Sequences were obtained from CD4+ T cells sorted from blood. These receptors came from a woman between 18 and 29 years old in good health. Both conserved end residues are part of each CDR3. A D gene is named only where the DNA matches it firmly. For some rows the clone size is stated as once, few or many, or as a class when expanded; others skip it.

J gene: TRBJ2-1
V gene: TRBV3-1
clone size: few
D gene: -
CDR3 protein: CASSQGRGPFF
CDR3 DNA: TGTGCCAGCAGCCAGGGCCGGGGGCCGTTCTTC

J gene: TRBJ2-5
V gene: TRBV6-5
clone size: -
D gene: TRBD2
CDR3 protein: CASSYSGAGGRAKKTQYF
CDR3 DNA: TGTGCCAGCAGTTACTCGGGTGCTGGCGGGAGGGCCAAGAAGACCCAGTACTTC

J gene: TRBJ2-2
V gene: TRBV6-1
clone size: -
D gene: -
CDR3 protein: CASMGRLNTGELFF
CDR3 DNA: TGTGCCAGCATGGGGCGGTTGAACACCGGGGAGCTGTTTTTT

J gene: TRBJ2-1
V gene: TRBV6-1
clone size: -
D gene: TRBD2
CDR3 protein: CASKKNSGGVGNEQFF
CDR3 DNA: TGTGCCAGCAAGAAAAATAGCGGGGGAGTGGGCAATGAGCAGTTCTTC

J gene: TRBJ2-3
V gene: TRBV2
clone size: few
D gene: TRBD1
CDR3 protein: CASSEAPGDRVNTQYF
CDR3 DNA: TGTGCCAGCAGTGAAGCCCCGGGGGACAGGGTCAATACGCAGTATTTT

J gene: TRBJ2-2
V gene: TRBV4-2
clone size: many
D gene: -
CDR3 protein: CASSQGLDTGELFF
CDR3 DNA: TGTGCCAGCAGCCAAGGGCTAGACACCGGGGAGCTGTTTTTT

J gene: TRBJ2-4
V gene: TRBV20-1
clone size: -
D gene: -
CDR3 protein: CSVNRDVPKNIQYF
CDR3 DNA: TGCAGTGTTAACAGGGATGTTCCCAAAAACATTCAGTACTTC

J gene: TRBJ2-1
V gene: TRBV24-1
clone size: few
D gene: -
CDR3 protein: CATSDLGGGGGVSYNEQFF
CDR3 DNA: TGTGCCACCAGTGATTTAGGAGGGGGGGGAGGGGTCTCCTACAATGAGCAGTTCTTC

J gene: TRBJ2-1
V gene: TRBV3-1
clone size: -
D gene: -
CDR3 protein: CASSQVRGQFYNEQFF
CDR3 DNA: TGTGCCAGCAGCCAAGTACGAGGACAGTTTTACAATGAGCAGTTCTTC

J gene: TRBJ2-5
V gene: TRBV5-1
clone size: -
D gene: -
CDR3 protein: CASSLSAGRPETQYF
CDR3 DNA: TGCGCCAGCAGCTTGTCGGCAGGTCGGCCAGAGACCCAGTACTTC

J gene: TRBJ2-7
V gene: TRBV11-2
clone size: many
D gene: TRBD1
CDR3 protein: CASSLDLGQSHYEQYF
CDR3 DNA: TGTGCCAGCAGCTTAGATCTGGGACAGTCTCATTACGAGCAGTACTTC

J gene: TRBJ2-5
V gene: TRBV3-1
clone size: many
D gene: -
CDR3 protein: CASSPAQEVRETQYF
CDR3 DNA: TGTGCCAGCAGCCCAGCACAGGAGGTGAGGGAGACCCAGTACTTC

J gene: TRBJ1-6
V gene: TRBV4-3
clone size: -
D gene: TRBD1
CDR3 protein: CASSQWTGEALHF
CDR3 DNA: TGCGCCAGCAGCCAATGGACAGGGGAGGCCCTCCACTTT

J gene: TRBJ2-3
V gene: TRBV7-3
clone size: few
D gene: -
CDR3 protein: CASSLILGADTQYF
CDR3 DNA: TGTGCCAGCAGCTTAATACTAGGAGCAGATACGCAGTATTTT

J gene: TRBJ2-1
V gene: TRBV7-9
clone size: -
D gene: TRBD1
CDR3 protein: CASSLGDRGLGEQFF
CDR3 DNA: TGTGCCAGCAGCTTAGGGGACAGGGGTCTGGGTGAGCAGTTCTTC

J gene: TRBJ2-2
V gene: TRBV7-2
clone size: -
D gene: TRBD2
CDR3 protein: CASSPSGLAGVAGELFF
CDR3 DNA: TGTGCCAGCAGCCCCTCCGGCCTAGCGGGGGTCGCCGGGGAGCTGTTTTTT

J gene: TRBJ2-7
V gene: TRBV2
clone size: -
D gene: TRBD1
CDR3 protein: CASSVWTGLYEQYF
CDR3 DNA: TGTGCCAGCAGTGTATGGACAGGGCTCTACGAGCAGTACTTC

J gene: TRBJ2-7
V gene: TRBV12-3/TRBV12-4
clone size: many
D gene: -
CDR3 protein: CASRTSGISEQYF
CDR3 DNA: TGTGCCAGCAGAACATCAGGGATCTCCGAGCAGTACTTC

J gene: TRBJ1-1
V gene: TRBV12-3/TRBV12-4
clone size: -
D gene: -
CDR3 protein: CASSLGGVGSEAFF
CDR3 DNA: TGTGCCAGCAGTTTAGGGGGAGTAGGATCTGAAGCTTTCTTT

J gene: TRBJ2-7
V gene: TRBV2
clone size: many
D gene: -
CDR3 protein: CASSATDYEQYF
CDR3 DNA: TGTGCCAGCAGCGCAACAGACTACGAGCAGTACTTC

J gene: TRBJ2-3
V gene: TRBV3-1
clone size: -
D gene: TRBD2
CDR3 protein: CASSRTSGRAGGTDTQYF
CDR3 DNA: TGTGCCAGCAGCCGCACTAGCGGGAGGGCCGGAGGCACAGATACGCAGTATTTT

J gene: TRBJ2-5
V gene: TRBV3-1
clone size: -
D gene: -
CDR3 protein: CASSNGDRGGETQYF
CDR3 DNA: TGTGCCAGCAGCAACGGAGACAGGGGAGGGGAGACCCAGTACTTC

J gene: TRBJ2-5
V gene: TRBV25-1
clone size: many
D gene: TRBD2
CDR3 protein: CASRRSGGAQETQYF
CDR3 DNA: TGTGCCAGCAGACGTAGCGGGGGGGCCCAGGAGACCCAGTACTTC

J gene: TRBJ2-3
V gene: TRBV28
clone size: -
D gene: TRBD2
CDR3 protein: CASSTNGLAATDTQYF
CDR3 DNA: TGTGCCAGCAGTACGAACGGACTAGCAGCAACAGATACGCAGTATTTT

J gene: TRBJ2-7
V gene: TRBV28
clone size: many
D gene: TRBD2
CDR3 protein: CASSPSGRPTYEQYF
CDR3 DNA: TGTGCCAGCAGCCCAAGCGGGAGGCCTACCTACGAGCAGTACTTC

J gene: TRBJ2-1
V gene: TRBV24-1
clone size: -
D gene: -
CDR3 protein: CATSLYNEQFF
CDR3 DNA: TGTGCCACCAGTCTATACAATGAGCAGTTCTTC

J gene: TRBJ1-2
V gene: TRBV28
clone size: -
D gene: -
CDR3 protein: CASSLWDSQNYGYTF
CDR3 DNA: TGTGCCAGCAGTTTATGGGACAGCCAAAACTATGGCTACACCTTC

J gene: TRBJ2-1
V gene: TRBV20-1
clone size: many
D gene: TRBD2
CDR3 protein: CSAEQATGTREFF
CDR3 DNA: TGCAGTGCCGAACAAGCGACCGGGACTAGAGAGTTCTTC

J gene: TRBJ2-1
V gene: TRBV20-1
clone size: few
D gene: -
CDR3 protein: CRATGLTYNEQFF
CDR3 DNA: TGCAGGGCCACAGGGTTGACCTACAATGAGCAGTTCTTC

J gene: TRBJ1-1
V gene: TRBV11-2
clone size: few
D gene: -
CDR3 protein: CASSLRPLDTEAFF
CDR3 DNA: TGTGCCAGCAGCTTAAGGCCTTTAGACACTGAAGCTTTCTTT

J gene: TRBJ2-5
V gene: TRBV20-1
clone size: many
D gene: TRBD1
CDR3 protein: CSASTGGLETQYF
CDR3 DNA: TGCAGTGCTAGTACAGGGGGCCTTGAGACCCAGTACTTC

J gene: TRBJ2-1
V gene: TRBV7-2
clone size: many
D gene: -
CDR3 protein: CASSLGSGYNEQFF
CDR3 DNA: TGTGCCAGCAGCTTAGGTAGCGGTTACAATGAGCAGTTCTTC

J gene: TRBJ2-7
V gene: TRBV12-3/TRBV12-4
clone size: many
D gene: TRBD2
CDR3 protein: CASSQSGGRTYEQYF
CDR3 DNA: TGTGCCAGCAGTCAGAGCGGGGGGCGTACCTACGAGCAGTACTTC